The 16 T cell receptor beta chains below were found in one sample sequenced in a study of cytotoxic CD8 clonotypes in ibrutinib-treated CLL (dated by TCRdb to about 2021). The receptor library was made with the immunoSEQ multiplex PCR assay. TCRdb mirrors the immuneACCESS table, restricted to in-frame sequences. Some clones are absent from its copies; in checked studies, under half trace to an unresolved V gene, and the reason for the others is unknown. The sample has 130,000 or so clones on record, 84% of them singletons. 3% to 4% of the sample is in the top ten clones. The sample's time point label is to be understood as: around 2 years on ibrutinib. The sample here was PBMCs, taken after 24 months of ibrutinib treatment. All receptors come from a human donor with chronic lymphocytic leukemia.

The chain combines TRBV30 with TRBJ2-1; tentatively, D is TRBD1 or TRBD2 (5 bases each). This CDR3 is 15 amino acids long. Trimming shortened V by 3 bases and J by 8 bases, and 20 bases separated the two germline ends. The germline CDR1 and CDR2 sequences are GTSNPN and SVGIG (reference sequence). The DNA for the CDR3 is TGTGCCTGGAGCCCCCGGGACCCCCGTGAGGATGAGCAGTTCTTC. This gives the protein CAWSPRDPREDEQFF.

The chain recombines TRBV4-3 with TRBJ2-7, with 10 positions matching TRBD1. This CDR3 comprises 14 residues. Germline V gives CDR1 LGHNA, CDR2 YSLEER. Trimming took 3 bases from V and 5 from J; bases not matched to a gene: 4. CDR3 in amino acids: CASSHAGTGDEQYF. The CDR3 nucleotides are TGCGCCAGCAGCCACGCCGGGACAGGGGACGAGCAGTACTTC.

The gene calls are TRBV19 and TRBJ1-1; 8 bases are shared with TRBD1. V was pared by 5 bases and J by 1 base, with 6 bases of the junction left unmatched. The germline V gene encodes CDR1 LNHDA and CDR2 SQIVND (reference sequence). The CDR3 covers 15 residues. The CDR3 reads CASSSGGAGNTEAFF. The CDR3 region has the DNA TGTGCCAGTAGTTCAGGGGGCGCGGGGAACACTGAAGCTTTCTTT.

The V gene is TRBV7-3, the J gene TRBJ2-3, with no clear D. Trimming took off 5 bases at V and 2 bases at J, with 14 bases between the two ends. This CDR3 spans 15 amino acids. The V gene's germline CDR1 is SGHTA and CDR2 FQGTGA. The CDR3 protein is CASSQSFVNTDTQYF. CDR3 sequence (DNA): TGTGCCAGCAGCCAAAGTTTCGTAAACACAGATACGCAGTATTTT.

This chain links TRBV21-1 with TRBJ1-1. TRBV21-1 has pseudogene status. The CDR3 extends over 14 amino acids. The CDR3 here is CASSKRDALTEAFF. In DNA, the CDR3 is TGTGCCAGCAGCAAAAGGGACGCGTTGACTGAAGCTTTCTTT.

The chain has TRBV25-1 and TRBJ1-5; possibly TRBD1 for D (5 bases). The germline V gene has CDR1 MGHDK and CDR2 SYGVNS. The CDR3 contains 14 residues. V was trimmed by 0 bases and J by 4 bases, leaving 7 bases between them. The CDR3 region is CASSEYGGNQPQHF. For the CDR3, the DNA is TGTGCCAGCAGTGAATATGGGGGAAATCAGCCCCAGCATTTT. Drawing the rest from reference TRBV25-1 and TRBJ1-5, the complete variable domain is EADIYQTPRYLVIGTGKKITLECSQTMGHDKMYWYQQDPGMELHLIHYSYGVNSTEKGDLSSESTVSRIRTEHFPLTLESARPSHTSQYLCASSEYGGNQPQHFGDGTRLSIL.

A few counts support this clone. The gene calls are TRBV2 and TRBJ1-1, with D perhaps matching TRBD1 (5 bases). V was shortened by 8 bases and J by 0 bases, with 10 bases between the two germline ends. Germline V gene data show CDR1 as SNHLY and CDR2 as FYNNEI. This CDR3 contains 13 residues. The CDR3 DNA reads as TGTGCCAGCGGGACTTCCATGAACACTGAAGCTTTCTTT. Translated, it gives CASGTSMNTEAFF.

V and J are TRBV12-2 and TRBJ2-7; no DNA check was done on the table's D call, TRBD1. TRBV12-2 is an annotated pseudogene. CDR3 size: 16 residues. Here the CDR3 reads CASRSNRVGESYEQCF. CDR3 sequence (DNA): TGTGCAAGTCGCTCAAACAGGGTAGGAGAATCCTACGAGCAGTGCTTC.

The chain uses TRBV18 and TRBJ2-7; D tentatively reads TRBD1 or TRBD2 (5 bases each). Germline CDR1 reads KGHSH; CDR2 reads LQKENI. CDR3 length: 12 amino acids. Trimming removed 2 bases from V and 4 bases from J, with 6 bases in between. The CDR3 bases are TGTGCCAGCTCACCAGAGGGGTACGAGCAGTACTTC. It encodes CASSPEGYEQYF.

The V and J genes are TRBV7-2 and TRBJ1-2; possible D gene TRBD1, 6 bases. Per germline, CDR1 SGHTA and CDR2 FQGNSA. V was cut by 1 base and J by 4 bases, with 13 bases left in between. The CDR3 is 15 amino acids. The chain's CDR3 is CASSLDGGVIYGYTF. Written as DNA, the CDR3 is TGTGCCAGCAGCTTAGACGGGGGCGTTATCTATGGCTACACCTTC.

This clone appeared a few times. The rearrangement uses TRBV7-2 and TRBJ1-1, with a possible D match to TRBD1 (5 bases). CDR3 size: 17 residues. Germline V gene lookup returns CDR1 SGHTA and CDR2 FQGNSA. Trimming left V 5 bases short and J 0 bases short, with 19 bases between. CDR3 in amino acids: CASSAYWAGIMNTEAFF. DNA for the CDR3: TGTGCCAGCAGCGCATACTGGGCAGGGATCATGAACACTGAAGCTTTCTTT.

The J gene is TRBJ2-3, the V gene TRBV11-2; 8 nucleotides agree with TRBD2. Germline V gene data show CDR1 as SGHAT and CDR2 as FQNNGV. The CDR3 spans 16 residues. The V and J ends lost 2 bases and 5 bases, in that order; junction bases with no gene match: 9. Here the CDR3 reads CASSLRAAGVGDTQYF. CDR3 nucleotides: TGTGCCAGCAGCTTACGGGCAGCGGGGGTGGGAGATACGCAGTATTTT.

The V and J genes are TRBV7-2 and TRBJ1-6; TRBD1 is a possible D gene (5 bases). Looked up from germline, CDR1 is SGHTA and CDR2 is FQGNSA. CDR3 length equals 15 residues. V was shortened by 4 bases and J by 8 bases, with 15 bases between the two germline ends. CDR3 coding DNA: TGTGCCAGCAGCTCCCAGGGCAGGGTTCATTCACCCCTCCACTTT. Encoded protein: CASSSQGRVHSPLHF.

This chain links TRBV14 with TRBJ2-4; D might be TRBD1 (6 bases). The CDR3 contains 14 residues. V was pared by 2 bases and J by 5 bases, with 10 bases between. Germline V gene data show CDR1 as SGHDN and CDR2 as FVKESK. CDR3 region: CASSQSGVQNIQYF. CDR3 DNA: TGTGCCAGCAGCCAATCAGGGGTCCAAAACATTCAGTACTTC.

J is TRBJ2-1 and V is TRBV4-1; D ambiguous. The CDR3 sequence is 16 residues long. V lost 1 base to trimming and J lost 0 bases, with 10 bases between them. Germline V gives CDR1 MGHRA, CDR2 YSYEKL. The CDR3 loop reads CASSQGTVSSYNEQFF. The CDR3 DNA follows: TGCGCCAGCAGCCAAGGAACCGTCAGCTCCTACAATGAGCAGTTCTTC.

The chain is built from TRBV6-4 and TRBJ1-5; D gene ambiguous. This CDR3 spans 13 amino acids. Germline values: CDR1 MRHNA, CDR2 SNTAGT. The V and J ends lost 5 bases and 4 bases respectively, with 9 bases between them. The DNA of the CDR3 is TGTGCCAGCAGTCCCTCCTCAAATCAGCCCCAGCATTTT. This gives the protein CASSPSSNQPQHF.